This T cell receptor (beta chain) was identified in a study of shared clonotypes between healthy human individuals. CDR3 size: 11 residues. V was clipped by 2 bases and J by 5 bases, with 7 bases between them. CDR1 and CDR2 from the germline V gene are GTSNPN and SVGIG (reference sequence). The count of this clone is one. Its specificity is not known. General study results and limits: The researchers took only blood, and tissue repertoires probably look different. Clonotype sharing among donors, it was expected, would be affected by sequencing depth.

At deep level, the assay was performed. Some clones are missing from TCRdb's copy, which holds only in-frame ones; the method was immunoSEQ multiplex PCR. The sample includes some 1,600,000 clones, approximately 98% of them seen just once. The J gene is TRBJ2-7, the V gene TRBV30, with D hard to call. The sequenced material came from naive CD4+ T cells sorted from blood. As for subset: CD45RA+ positively selected. The sequence derives from a man in his thirties or forties in good health. CDR3 DNA: TGTGCCTGGAGTATCGCCCACGAGCAGTACTTC. Translated: CAWSIAHEQYF.